This TCR beta chain was obtained from a study of OX40 agonist ivuxolimab in advanced cancers. The wider study: Partial responses occurred in Three dose-escalation patients, one with hepatocellular carcinoma and two with cutaneous melanoma.

Blood specimens came from baseline, cycle 4 day 1, and cycle 7 day 1. Study results and caveats: CD8+ T cells showed, on average, more clonal expansion than CD4+ cells.

With respect to this clone: Antigen: not known.

The CDR3 has 12 amino acids. Germline CDR1 is GTSNPN and CDR2 is SVGIG (reference sequence). J gave up 4 bases and V 2 bases, and 2 bases lay outside the gene matches. Repertoires were generated with immunoSEQ multiplex PCR, while TCRdb's copy carries only in-frame clones and drops some. Of approximately 38,000 clones in the sample, around 83% were seen once. This sample comprised CD4+ or CD8+ T cells sorted from blood, obtained in a trial of the OX40 agonist ivuxolimab. This chain links TRBV30 with TRBJ2-7, with 7 bases aligning to TRBD1. The receptor's source is an adult with an advanced solid tumor such as melanoma, head and neck, liver or kidney cancer. The CDR3 bases are TGTGCCTGGAGTCTACAGGGGTACGAGCAGTACTTC. It translates to CAWSLQGYEQYF.